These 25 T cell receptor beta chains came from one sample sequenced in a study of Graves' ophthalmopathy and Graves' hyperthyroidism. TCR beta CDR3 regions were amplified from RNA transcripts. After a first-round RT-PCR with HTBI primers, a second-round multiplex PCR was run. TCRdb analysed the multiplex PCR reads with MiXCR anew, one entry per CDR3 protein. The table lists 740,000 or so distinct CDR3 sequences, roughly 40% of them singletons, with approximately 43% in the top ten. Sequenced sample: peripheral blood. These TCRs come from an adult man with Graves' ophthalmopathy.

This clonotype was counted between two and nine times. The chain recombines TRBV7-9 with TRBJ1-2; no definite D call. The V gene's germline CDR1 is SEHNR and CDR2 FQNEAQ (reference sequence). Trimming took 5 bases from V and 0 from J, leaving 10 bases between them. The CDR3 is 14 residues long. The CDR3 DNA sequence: TGTGCCAGCAGCCCCCCTGGGTCTAACTATGGCTACACCTTC. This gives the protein CASSPPGSNYGYTF.

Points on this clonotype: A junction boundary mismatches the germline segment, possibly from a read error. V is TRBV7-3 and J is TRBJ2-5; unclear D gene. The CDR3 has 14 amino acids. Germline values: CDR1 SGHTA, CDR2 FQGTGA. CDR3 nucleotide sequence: TGCGCCAGCAGCCGAGTTGGAGATGGGGAGACCCAGTACTTC. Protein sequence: CASSRVGDGETQYF. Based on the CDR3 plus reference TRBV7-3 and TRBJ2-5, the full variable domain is GAGVSQTPSNKVTEKGKYVELRCDPISGHTALYWYRQSLGQGPEFLIYFQGTGAADDSGLPNDRFFAVRPEGSVSTLKIQRTERGDSAVYLCASSRVGDGETQYFGPGTRLLVL.

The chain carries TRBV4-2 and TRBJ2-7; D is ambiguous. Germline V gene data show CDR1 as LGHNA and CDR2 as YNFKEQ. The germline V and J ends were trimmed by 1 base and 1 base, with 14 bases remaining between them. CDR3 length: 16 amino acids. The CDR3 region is CASSQGLLGSSYEQYF. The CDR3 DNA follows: TGTGCCAGCAGCCAAGGTCTCCTAGGGTCTTCCTACGAGCAGTACTTC.

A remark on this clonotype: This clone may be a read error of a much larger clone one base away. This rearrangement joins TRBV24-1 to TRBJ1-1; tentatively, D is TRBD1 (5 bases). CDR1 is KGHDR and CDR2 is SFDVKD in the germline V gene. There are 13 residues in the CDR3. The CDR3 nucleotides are TGTGCCACCAGAGACAGTCTCGGTTTTGACGCTTCCTTT. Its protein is CATRDSLGFDASF.

In DNA, the CDR3 is TGCAGCGTTAAAACCACTGCTGACAGACCCAATACCGGGGAGCTGTTTTTT. As protein: CSVKTTADRPNTGELFF. V and J are TRBV29-1 and TRBJ2-2; tentatively, D is TRBD1 (5 bases). This CDR3 has 17 residues. Germline-derived CDR1 and CDR2 are SQVTM and ANQGSEA. V was trimmed by 5 bases and J by 5 bases, leaving 24 bases between them.

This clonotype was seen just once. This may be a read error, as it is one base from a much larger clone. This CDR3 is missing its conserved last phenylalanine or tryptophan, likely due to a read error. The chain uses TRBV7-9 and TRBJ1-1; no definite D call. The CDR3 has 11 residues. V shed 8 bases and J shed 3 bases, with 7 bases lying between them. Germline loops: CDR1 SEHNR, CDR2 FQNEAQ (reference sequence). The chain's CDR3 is CASGRDTEAFL. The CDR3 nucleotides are TGTGCCAGCGGCCGAGACACTGAAGCTTTCCTT.

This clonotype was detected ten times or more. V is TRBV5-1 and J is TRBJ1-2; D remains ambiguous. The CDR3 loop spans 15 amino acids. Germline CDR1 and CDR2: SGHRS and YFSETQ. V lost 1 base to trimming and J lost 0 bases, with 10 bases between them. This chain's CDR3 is CASSLRSGANYGYTF. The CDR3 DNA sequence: TGCGCCAGCAGCTTGCGTTCGGGCGCTAACTATGGCTACACCTTC.

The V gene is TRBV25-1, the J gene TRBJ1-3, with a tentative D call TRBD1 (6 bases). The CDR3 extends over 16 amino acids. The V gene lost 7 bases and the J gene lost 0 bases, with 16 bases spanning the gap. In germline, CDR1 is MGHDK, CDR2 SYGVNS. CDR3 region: CASNPGTRSSGNTIYF. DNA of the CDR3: TGTGCCAGCAATCCCGGGACAAGAAGCTCTGGAAACACCATATATTTT.

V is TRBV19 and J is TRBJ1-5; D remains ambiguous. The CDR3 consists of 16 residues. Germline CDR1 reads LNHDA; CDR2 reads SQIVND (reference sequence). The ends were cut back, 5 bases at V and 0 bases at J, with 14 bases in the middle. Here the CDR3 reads CASSFFFVNSNQPQHF. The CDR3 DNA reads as TGTGCCAGTAGTTTCTTCTTCGTGAATAGCAATCAGCCCCAGCATTTT.

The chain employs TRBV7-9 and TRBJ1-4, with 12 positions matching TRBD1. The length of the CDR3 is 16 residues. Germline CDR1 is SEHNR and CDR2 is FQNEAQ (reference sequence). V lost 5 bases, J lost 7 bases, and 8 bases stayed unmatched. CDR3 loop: CASSEGQGAKGEKLFF. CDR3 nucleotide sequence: TGTGCCAGCAGCGAGGGACAGGGGGCGAAGGGTGAAAAACTGTTTTTT.

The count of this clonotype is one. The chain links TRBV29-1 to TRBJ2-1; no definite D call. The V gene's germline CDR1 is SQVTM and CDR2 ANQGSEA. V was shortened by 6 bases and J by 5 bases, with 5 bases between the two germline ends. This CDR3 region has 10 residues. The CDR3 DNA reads TGCAGCGTAGATAACAATGAGCAGTTCTTC. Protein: CSVDNNEQFF.

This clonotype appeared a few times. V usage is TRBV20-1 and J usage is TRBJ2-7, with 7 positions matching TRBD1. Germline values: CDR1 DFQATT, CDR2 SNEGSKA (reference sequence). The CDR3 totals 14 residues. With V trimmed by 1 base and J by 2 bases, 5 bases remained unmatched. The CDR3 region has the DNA TGCAGTGCTAGAGTGGGACAGAAAGCCTACGAGCAGTACTTC. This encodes CSARVGQKAYEQYF.

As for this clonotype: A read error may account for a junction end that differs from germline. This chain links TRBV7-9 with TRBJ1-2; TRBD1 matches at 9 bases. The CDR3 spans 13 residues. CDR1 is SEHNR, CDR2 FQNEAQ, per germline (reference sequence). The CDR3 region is CASSRTGAFGYTF. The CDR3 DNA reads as TGCGCCAGCAGCCGGACAGGGGCCTTTGGCTACACCTTC.

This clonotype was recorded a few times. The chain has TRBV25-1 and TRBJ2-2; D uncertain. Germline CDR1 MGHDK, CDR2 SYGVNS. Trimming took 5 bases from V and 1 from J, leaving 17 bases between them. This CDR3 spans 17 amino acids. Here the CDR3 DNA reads TGTGCCAGCAGTTACTCGAGGTCCTCGCGGAACACCGGGGAGCTGTTTTTT. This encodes CASSYSRSSRNTGELFF.

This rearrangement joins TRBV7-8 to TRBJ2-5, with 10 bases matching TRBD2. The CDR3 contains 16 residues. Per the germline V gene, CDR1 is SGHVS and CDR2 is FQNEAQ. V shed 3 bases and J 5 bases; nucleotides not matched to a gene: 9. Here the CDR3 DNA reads TGTGCCAGCAGCTTTGGGCCAGCGGGAGGGGTCGAGACCCAGTACTTC. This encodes CASSFGPAGGVETQYF.

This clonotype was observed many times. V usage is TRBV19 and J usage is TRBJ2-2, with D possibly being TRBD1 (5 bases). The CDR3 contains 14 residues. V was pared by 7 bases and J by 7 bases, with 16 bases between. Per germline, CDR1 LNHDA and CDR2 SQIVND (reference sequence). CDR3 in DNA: TGTGCCAGTACTCCCGGGCGGCAGGGCGGGGAGCTGTTTTTT. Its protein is CASTPGRQGGELFF.

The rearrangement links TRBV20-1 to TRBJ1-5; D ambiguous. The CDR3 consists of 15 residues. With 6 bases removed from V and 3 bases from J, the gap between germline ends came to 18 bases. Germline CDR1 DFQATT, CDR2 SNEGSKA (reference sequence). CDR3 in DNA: TGCAGTGCGGAGTTTAGGGTTCGTAACAATCAGCCCCAGCATTTT. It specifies CSAEFRVRNNQPQHF.

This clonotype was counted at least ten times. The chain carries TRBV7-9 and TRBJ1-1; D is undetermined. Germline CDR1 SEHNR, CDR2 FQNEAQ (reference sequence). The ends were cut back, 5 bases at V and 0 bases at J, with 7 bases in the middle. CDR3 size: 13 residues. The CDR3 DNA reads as TGTGCCAGCAGCCCACAGATGAACACTGAAGCTTTCTTT. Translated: CASSPQMNTEAFF.

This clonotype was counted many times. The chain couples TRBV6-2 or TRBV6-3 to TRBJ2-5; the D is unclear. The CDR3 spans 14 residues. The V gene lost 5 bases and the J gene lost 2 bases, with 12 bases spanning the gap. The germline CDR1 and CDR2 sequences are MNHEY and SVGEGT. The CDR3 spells CASSHSRVQETQYF. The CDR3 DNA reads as TGTGCCAGCAGTCATTCACGCGTTCAAGAGACCCAGTACTTC.

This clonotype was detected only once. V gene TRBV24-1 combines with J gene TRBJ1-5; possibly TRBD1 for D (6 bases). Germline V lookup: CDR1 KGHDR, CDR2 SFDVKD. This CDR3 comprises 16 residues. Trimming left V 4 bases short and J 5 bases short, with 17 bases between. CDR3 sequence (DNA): TGTGCCACCAGTGACCCAGGGGCAGGGGATTATCAGCCCCAGCATTTT. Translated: CATSDPGAGDYQPQHF.

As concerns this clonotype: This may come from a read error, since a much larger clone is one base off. CDR3 residues: CASRDTVNQPQHF. The CDR3 nucleotides read TGTGCCAGCAGAGACACGGTCAATCAGCCCCAGCATTTT. The gene calls are TRBV12-3 or TRBV12-4 and TRBJ1-5, with D hard to call. Between the trimmed V and J ends, which lost 6 bases and 3 bases, there was a span of 9 bases. There are 13 residues in the CDR3.

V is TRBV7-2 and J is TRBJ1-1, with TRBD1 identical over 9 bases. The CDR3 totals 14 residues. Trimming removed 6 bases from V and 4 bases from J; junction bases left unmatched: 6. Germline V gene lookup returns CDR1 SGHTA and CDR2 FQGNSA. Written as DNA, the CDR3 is TGTGCCAGCAGACAGGGGGCCAGGGGCACTGAAGCTTTCTTT. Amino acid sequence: CASRQGARGTEAFF.

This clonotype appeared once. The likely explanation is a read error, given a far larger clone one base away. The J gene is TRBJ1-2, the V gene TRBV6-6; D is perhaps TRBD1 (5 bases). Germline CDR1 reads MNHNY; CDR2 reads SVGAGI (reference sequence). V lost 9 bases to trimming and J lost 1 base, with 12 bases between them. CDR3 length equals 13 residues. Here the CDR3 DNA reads TGTGCCAGAAGCCTAGACAGTAACTATGGCTACACCTTC. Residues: CARSLDSNYGYTF.

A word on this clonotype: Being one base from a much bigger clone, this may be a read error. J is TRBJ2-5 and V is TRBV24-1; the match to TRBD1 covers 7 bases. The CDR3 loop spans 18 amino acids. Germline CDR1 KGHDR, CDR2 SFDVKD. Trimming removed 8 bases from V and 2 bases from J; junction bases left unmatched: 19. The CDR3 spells CATTDWSPGTVPQETQYF. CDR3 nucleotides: TGTGCCACCACTGACTGGAGCCCCGGGACAGTACCTCAAGAGACCCAGTACTTC.

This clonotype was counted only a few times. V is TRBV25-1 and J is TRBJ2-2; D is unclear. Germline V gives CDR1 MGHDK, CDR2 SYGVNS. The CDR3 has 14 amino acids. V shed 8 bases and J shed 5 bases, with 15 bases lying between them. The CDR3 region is CASPTNPGTGELFF. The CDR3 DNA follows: TGTGCCAGCCCAACGAACCCCGGGACCGGGGAGCTGTTTTTT. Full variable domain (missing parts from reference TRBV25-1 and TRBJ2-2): EADIYQTPRYLVIGTGKKITLECSQTMGHDKMYWYQQDPGMELHLIHYSYGVNSTEKGDLSSESTVSRIRTEHFPLTLESARPSHTSQYLCASPTNPGTGELFFGEGSRLTVL.